The present T cell receptor (beta chain) was sequenced within a study of T cell responses to AZD1222 COVID-19 vaccine. Findings of the study overall: Reportedly, nearly half the spike-specific TCRs target unmutated variant regions. The study found vaccine-associated CD4 TCRs spanning spike, dominant at 160-218 and 743-854. Repertoire samples came only from after the peak T cell response. Most donors were white British and more were female, and clonal diversity was possibly underestimated.

Some clones are missing from TCRdb's copy, which holds only in-frame ones; the method was immunoSEQ multiplex PCR. This table holds 100,000 to 150,000 clones, about 87% found once. This clone was observed a handful of times. Its specificity is not known. The CDR3 covers 13 residues. CDR1 is DFQATT, CDR2 SNEGSKA, per germline (reference sequence). Deletions cut 3 bases from V and 1 base from J, with 7 bases between. Here the sequenced sample was peripheral blood, taken on day 0 of AZD1222 vaccination. This receptor was taken from an adult in good health. The rearrangement joins TRBV20-1 to TRBJ1-3; D gene ambiguous. The CDR3 reads CSASAGSGNTIYF. CDR3 DNA sequence: TGCAGTGCTAGTGCTGGGTCTGGAAACACCATATATTTT.